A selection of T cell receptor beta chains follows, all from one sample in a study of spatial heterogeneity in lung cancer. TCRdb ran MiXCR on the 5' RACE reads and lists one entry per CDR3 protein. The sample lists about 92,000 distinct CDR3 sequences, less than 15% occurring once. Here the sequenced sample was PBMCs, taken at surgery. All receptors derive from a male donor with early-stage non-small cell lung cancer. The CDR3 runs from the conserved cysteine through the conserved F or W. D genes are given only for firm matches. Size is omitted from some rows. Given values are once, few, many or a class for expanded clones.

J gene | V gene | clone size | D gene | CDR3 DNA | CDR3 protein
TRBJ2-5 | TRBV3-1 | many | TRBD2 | TGTGCCAGCAGCCAAGTTTTCGGTAGCGGGATCCGAGGAGAGACCCAGTACTTC | CASSQVFGSGIRGETQYF
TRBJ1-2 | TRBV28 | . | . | TGTGCCAGCAGTTTACGCGCCCGGAACTATGGCTACACCTTC | CASSLRARNYGYTF
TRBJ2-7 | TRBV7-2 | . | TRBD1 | TGTGCCAGCAGCCGGGACAGTTCGGCCTACGAGCAGTACTTC | CASSRDSSAYEQYF
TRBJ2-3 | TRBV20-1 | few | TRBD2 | TGCAGTGCTATTACTAGCGGGAGGGCCTCGGATACGCAGTATTTT | CSAITSGRASDTQYF
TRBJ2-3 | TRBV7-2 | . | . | TGTGCCAGCAGCCCAGGACGGGTCCCGGGTGTTGCCACAGATACGCAGTATTTT | CASSPGRVPGVATDTQYF
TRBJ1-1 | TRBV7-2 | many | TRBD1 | TGTGCCACCCGAGTCAGGGGGCTGAACACTGAAGCTTTCTTT | CATRVRGLNTEAFF
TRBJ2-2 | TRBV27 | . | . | TGTGCCAGCACCTTCGACAGGACAACCGGGGAGCTGTTTTTT | CASTFDRTTGELFF
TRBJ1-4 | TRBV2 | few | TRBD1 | TGTGCCAGCAGTGAAGCGCTTCGGACAGGGGGAAAACTGTTTTTT | CASSEALRTGGKLFF
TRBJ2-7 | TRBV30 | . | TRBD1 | TGTGCCTGGAGTGTACTGGGGACAGGGGGCGCAGCCGAGCAGTACTTC | CAWSVLGTGGAAEQYF
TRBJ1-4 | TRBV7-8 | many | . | TGTGCCAGCAGCCGTCGACAGGCCGAGGAAAAACTGTTTTTT | CASSRRQAEEKLFF
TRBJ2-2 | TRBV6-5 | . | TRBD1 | TGTGCCAGTAGGACAGGCGGGAACACCGGGGAGCTGTTTTTT | CASRTGGNTGELFF
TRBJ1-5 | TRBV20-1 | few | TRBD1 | TGCAGTGCTAGAGCACACTGGACAGGGGGTCGTCAGCCCCAGCATTTT | CSARAHWTGGRQPQHF
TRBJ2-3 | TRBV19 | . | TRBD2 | TGTGCCAGTAGTATTCTTCTCCGAACTAGCGGCACAGATACGCAGTATTTT | CASSILLRTSGTDTQYF
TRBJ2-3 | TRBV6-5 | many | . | TGTGCCAGCAGCTCTGGTTCAGCTACCAGCACAGATACGCAGTATTTT | CASSSGSATSTDTQYF
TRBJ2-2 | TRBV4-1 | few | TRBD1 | TGCGCCAGCACCGACAGGGGGCGGACCGGGGAGCTGTTTTTT | CASTDRGRTGELFF
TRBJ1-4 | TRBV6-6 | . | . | TGTGCCAGCAGACTTACGGGACTTCGCGAAAAACTGTTTTTT | CASRLTGLREKLFF
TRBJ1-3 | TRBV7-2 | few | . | TGTGCCAGCAGCAAAGGACGGTCCTCTGGAAACACCATATATTTT | CASSKGRSSGNTIYF
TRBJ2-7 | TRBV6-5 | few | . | TGTGCCAGCAGTTCCATATACGAGCAGTACTTC | CASSSIYEQYF
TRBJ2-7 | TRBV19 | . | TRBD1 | TGTGCCAGTAGTCTGGGGACAGAACCGATCTACGAGCAGTACTTC | CASSLGTEPIYEQYF
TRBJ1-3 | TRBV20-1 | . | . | TGCAGTGCTAGCTCTAGGGGGGGCCTCTCTGGAAACACCATATATTTT | CSASSRGGLSGNTIYF
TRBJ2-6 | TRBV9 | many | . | TGTGCCAGCAGCCTGGACAGATCCTCTGGGGCCAACGTCCTGACTTTC | CASSLDRSSGANVLTF
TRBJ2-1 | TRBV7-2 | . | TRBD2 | TGTGCCAGCAGCCTGACTAGCGGGGGTTTGTGGGAGCAGTTCTTC | CASSLTSGGLWEQFF
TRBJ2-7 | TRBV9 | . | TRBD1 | TGTGCCAGCAGCGGACAGGGGGCCGGTTACGAGCAGTACTTC | CASSGQGAGYEQYF
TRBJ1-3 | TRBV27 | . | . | TGTGCCAGCAGTAGACAGAGCTCTGGAAACACCATATATTTT | CASSRQSSGNTIYF
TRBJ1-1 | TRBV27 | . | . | TGTGCCAGCAGTTTAGGGTCTAGAGGGGACACTGAAGCTTTCTTT | CASSLGSRGDTEAFF
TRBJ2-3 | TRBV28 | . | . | TGTGCCAGCAGCCGAAACACAGATACGCAGTATTTT | CASSRNTDTQYF
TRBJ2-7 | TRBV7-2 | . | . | TGTGCCAGCAGCATTCACGACGAGCAGTACTTC | CASSIHDEQYF
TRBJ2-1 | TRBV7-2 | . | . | TGTGCCAGCAGCTTAGGGGGGACGGACGGCAGGAATGAGCAGTTCTTC | CASSLGGTDGRNEQFF
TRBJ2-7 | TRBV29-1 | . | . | TGCAAACCGCAGAAGCTCTCCTACGAGCAGTACTTC | CKPQKLSYEQYF
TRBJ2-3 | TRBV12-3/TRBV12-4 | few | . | TGTGCCAGCAGTTTTTACAGTGGCACAGATACGCAGTATTTT | CASSFYSGTDTQYF
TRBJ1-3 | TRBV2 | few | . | TGTGCCAGCAGTGAAGCGCTAGGGGGTTATGGAAACACCATATATTTT | CASSEALGGYGNTIYF
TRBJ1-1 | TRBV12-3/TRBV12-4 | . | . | TGTGCCAGCAGTTTAGCGATAAACTACCAAATGAACACTGAAGCTTTCTTT | CASSLAINYQMNTEAFF
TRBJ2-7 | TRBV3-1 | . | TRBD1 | TGTGCCAGCAGCCAAGCCGGGACAGGGAAGGCCGACGAGCAGTACTTC | CASSQAGTGKADEQYF
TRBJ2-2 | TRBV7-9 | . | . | TGTGCCAGCAGTGGAACCGGGGAGCTGTTTTTT | CASSGTGELFF
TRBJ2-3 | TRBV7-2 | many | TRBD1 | TGTGCCAGCAGCGTCAGGGGGCGGACGCAGTATTTT | CASSVRGRTQYF
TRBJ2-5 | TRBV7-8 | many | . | TGTGCCAGCAGCCCAGGGGAGACCCAGTACTTC | CASSPGETQYF
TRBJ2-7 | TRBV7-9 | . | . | TGTGCCAGCAGCTTGCGGGACTCTACCTACGAGCAGTACTTC | CASSLRDSTYEQYF
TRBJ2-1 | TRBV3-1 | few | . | TGTGCCAGCAGTCGGGACGGGAATGAGCAGTTCTTC | CASSRDGNEQFF
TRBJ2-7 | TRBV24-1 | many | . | TGTGCCACCAGTGGCGGGGCAGGGGTCTACGAGCAGTACTTC | CATSGGAGVYEQYF
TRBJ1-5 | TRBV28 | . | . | TGTGCCAGCAGCCTAGCCTTAGGACGGGACCTCAATCAGCCCCAGCATTTT | CASSLALGRDLNQPQHF
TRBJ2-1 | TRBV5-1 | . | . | TGCGCCAGCAGCTTGTCTCCTGGCAATGAGCAGTTCTTC | CASSLSPGNEQFF
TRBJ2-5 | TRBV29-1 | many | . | TGCAGCGTCGCCATGGGGCAGGCCGCAGACCTTATTCAAGAGACCCAGTACTTC | CSVAMGQAADLIQETQYF